The present TCR beta chain was sequenced within a study of cytomegalovirus exposure and HLA in healthy donors. The V gene lost 10 bases and the J gene lost 9 bases, with 16 bases spanning the gap. This CDR3 contains 13 residues. In germline, CDR1 is MNHNS, CDR2 SASEGT. The primer mix had 60 Vbeta and 13 Jbeta primers. The data were produced by immunoSEQ multiplex PCR, yet TCRdb's version contains in-frame clones alone and is incomplete. Of 95,000 to 150,000 clones in the sample, about 68% were seen once. This clonotype was sampled from a man between 40 and 49 years old in good health and CMV-seropositive. Sequencing used PBMCs. The rearrangement uses TRBV6-1 and TRBJ1-6, with D perhaps TRBD1 (6 bases). CDR3 sequence: CATPRDTFSPLHF. The CDR3 nucleotides read TGTGCCACACCAAGGGACACATTTTCACCCCTCCACTTT.